These T cell receptor beta chains were read from a single sample in a study of T cells after yellow fever vaccination. Using its own MiXCR run on the 5' RACE reads, TCRdb lists one record per CDR3 protein. The sample shows a few hundred thousand distinct CDR3 sequences, less than 9.5% of them seen only once. The sequencing used PBMCs, collected roughly 45 days after the first yellow fever vaccination. Every receptor here comes from a man between 18 and 29 years old who received the YFV17D yellow fever vaccine. Both conserved end residues are part of each CDR3. The D gene is left open where the match is weak. Clone size appears in some rows only: once, few, many, or a class for an expanded clone.

NA	TRBJ2-3	TRBV27	few	TGTGCCAGCAGTGGGGGCTGGGGGCTCACAGATACGCAGTATTTT	CASSGGWGLTDTQYF
NA	TRBJ2-1	TRBV4-3	many	TGCGCCAGCAGCCAAGTGGGGGACGGGACCTACGGTGCCCGCGATGAGCAGTTCTTC	CASSQVGDGTYGARDEQFF
TRBD1	TRBJ1-2	TRBV29-1	few	TGCAGCGTTGAAGACCCGGGACAGGCCTTCTCCTATGGCTACACCTTC	CSVEDPGQAFSYGYTF
NA	TRBJ2-3	TRBV6-5	NA	TGTGCCAGCAGTTACCGGGGCCCAAGCACAGATACGCAGTATTTT	CASSYRGPSTDTQYF
TRBD1	TRBJ1-1	TRBV6-5	NA	TGTGCCAGCAGTTACCGACAGGGAGTAAACACTGAAGCTTTCTTT	CASSYRQGVNTEAFF
TRBD1	TRBJ2-6	TRBV5-1	few	TGCGCCAGCAGCCGTCGTTCCGGGACAGGGGACTCTGGGGCCAACGTCCTGACTTTC	CASSRRSGTGDSGANVLTF
NA	TRBJ2-7	TRBV7-9	many	TGTGCCAGCAGCCCTACCTTGACAGCTGACTACGAGCAGTACTTC	CASSPTLTADYEQYF
NA	TRBJ2-1	TRBV4-1	NA	TGCGCCAGCAGCCAAGAATCGGGGGTCGAGCAGTTCTTC	CASSQESGVEQFF
NA	TRBJ1-4	TRBV21-1	few	TGTGCCAGCAGCAAAGAGGATCGGCCGCTGAATGAAAAACTGTTTTTT	CASSKEDRPLNEKLFF
NA	TRBJ2-7	TRBV7-9	NA	TGTGCCAGCAGCCCTGGTCCTGACAGTACCCACTACGAGCAGTACTTC	CASSPGPDSTHYEQYF
NA	TRBJ2-1	TRBV6-5	NA	TGTGCCAGCAGTTCCCACTTACCTTCAGACAATGAGCAGTTCTTC	CASSSHLPSDNEQFF
NA	TRBJ2-3	TRBV5-1	NA	TGCGCCAGCAGCTTGTTCTCATCGGGGTCCCCAGATACGCAGTATTTT	CASSLFSSGSPDTQYF
NA	TRBJ1-2	TRBV29-1	NA	TGCAGCGTCCCGCTGGACAGCTATGGCTACACCTTC	CSVPLDSYGYTF
NA	TRBJ1-4	TRBV12-3/TRBV12-4	few	TGTGCCAGCAGTTTACAGGGAACTGAAAAACTGTTTTTT	CASSLQGTEKLFF
NA	TRBJ1-5	TRBV10-3	few	TGTGCCATCAGTGAGGTGAGCAATCAGCCCCAGCATTTT	CAISEVSNQPQHF
NA	TRBJ1-6	TRBV7-9	few	TGTGCCATCCCCTGGGGGGCAGGAGGAAATTCACCCCTCCACTTT	CAIPWGAGGNSPLHF
NA	TRBJ1-2	TRBV6-5	NA	TGTGCCAGCAGTTACTCGATACGGTACCTACCTCTCTATGGCTACACCTTC	CASSYSIRYLPLYGYTF
NA	TRBJ2-7	TRBV5-1	many	TGCGCCAGCAGCCAGGGGCTTGTACTGTACGAGCAGTACTTC	CASSQGLVLYEQYF
TRBD1	TRBJ2-7	TRBV20-1	many	TGCAGTGCTAGGAAACTACCGGGACAGGGGGCCTACGAGCAGTACTTC	CSARKLPGQGAYEQYF
TRBD1	TRBJ1-1	TRBV5-1	NA	TGCGCCAGCAGCAAACAGGGGACGAACACTGAAGCTTTCTTT	CASSKQGTNTEAFF
TRBD2	TRBJ2-7	TRBV7-2	few	TGTGCCAGCAGCGCGACTAGCGGGGCCTACGAGCAGTACTTC	CASSATSGAYEQYF
TRBD1	TRBJ2-7	TRBV5-6	NA	TGTGCCAGCAGCTTGCCACGCGGAACAGGGGGCGAAGACGAGCAGTACTTC	CASSLPRGTGGEDEQYF
NA	TRBJ1-4	TRBV21-1	NA	TGTGCCAGCAGCAATGGGACGTATCCACGAGAAAAACTGTTTTTT	CASSNGTYPREKLFF
NA	TRBJ1-2	TRBV5-1	many	TGCGCCAGCAGCGCCGACCCGACCTCCGGGTTAAGCTATGGCTACACCTTC	CASSADPTSGLSYGYTF
NA	TRBJ1-2	TRBV20-1	NA	TGCAGTGCTAGGCGGGGCTTTGGCTACACCTTC	CSARRGFGYTF
NA	TRBJ2-1	TRBV14	NA	TGTGCCAGCAGCCAAACCACAGGGCAGTTCTACAATGAGCAGTTCTTC	CASSQTTGQFYNEQFF